This T cell receptor beta chain was identified in a study of cytomegalovirus exposure and HLA in healthy donors. The study, taken as a whole, reports: Many donors carried some public TCRs, although rarity characterized most TCR sequences. About 87% or about 30% of the time was how often most TCR beta V segments were productive, according to an earlier analysis.

13 Jbeta primers and 60 Vbeta primers were used for the PCR. Only in-frame clones appear in the TCRdb table, and some are missing; sequencing was by immunoSEQ multiplex PCR. This sample's table reports around 140,000 clones. This CDR3 spans 16 amino acids. Per germline, CDR1 MNHEY and CDR2 SMNVEV (reference sequence). The trim removed 5 bases at V and 7 bases at J, leaving 15 bases unmatched. Note on this clone: No antigen is known for it.

This clonotype was obtained from a woman in her thirties or forties in good health and CMV-seronegative. The chain is built from TRBV27 and TRBJ1-2; 8 nucleotides line up with TRBD1. Sequenced sample: PBMCs. The CDR3 sequence is CASSPLRTGNPAGYTF. The CDR3 DNA follows: TGTGCCAGCAGTCCCTTGAGGACAGGGAATCCGGCTGGCTACACCTTC.